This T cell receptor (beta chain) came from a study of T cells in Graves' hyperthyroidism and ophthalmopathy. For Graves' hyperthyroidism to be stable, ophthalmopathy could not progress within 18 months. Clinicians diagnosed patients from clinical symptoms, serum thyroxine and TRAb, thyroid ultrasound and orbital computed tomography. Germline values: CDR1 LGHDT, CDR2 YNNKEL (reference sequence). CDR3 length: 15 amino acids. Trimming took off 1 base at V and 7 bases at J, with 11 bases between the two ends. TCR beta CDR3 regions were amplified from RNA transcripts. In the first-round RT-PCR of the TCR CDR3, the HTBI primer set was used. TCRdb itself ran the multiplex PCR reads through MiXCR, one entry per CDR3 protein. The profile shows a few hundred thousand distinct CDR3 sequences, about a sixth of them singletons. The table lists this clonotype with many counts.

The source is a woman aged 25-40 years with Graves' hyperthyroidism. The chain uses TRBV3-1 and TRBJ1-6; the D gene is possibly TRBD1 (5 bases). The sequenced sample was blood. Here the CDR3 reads CASSQVPGSNSPLHF. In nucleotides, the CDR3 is TGTGCCAGCAGCCAAGTGCCAGGGTCGAATTCACCCCTCCACTTT.